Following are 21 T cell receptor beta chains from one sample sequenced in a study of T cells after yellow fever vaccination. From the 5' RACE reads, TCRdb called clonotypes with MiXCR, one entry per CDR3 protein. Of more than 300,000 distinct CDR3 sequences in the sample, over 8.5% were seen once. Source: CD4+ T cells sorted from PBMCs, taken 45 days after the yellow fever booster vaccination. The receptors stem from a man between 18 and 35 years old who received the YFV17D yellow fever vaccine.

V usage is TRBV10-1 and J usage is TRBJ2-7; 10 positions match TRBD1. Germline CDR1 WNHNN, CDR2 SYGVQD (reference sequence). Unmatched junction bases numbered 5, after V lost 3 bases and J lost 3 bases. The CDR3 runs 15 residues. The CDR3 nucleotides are TGCGCCAGCAGTGACCCGACAGGGGGCATCTACGAGCAGTACTTC. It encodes CASSDPTGGIYEQYF.

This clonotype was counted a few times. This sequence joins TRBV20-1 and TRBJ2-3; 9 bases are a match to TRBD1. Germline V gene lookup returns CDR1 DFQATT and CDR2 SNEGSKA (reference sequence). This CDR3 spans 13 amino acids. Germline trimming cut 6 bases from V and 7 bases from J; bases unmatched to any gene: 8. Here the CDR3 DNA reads TGCAGTGCCGGGACAGGGCCGACTAATACGCAGTATTTT. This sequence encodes CSAGTGPTNTQYF.

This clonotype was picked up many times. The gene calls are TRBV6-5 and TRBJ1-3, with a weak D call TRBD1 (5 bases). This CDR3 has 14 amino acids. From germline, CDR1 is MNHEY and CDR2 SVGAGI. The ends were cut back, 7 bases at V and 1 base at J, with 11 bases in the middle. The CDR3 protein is CASIGHSSGNTIYF. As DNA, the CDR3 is TGTGCCAGCATTGGACATTCATCTGGAAACACCATATATTTT.

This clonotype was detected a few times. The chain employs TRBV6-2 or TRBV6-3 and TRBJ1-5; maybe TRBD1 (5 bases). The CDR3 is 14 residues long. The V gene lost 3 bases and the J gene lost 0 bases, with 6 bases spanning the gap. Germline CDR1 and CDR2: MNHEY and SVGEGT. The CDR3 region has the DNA TGTGCCAGCAGTTATGGGGCTAGCAATCAGCCCCAGCATTTT. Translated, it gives CASSYGASNQPQHF.

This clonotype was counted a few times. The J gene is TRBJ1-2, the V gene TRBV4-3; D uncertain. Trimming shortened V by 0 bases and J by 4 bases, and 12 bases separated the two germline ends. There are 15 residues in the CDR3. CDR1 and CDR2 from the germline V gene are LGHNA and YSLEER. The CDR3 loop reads CASSQDGGQLYGYTF. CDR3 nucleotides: TGCGCCAGCAGCCAAGATGGAGGCCAGCTCTATGGCTACACCTTC.

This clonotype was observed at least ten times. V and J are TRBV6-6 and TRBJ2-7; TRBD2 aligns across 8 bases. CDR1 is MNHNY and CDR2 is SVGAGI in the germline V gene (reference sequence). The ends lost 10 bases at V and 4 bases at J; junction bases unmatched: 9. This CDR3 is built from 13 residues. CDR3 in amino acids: CATCELADYEQYF. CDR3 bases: TGTGCCACCTGCGAACTAGCGGATTACGAGCAGTACTTC.

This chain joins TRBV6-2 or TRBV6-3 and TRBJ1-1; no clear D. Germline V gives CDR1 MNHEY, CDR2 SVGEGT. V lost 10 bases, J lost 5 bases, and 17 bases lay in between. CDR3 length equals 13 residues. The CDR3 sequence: CATTYSHGTEAFF. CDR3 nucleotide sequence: TGTGCCACTACGTATAGCCACGGTACTGAAGCTTTCTTT.

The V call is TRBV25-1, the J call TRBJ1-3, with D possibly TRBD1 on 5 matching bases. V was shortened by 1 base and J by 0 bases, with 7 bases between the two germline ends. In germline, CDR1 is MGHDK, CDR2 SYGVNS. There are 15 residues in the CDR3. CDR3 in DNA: TGTGCCAGCAGTGAATGGGGGGGCTCTGGAAACACCATATATTTT. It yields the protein CASSEWGGSGNTIYF.

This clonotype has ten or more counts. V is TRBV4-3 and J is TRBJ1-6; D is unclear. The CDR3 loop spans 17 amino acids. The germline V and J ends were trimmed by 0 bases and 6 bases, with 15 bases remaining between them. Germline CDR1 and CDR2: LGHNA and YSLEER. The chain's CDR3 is CASSQEPLSGVNSPLHF. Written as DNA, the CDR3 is TGCGCCAGCAGCCAAGAGCCGCTGTCGGGAGTTAATTCACCCCTCCACTTT.

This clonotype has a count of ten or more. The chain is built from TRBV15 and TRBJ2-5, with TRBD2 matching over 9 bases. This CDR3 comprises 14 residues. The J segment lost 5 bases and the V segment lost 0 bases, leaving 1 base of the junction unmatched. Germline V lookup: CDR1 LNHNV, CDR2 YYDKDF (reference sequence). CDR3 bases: TGTGCCACCAGCAGAGATCTAGCGGGGGAGACCCAGTACTTC. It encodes CATSRDLAGETQYF.

CDR3 protein: CASSSSGVSYEQYV. In nucleotides, the CDR3 is TGTGCCAGCAGTTCTAGCGGGGTCTCCTACGAGCAGTACGTC. The chain recombines TRBV28 with TRBJ2-7, with 9 bases aligning to TRBD2. V dropped 4 bases and J dropped 0; count of bases not matched to a gene: 1. Germline values: CDR1 MDHEN, CDR2 SYDVKM. The CDR3 has 14 amino acids.

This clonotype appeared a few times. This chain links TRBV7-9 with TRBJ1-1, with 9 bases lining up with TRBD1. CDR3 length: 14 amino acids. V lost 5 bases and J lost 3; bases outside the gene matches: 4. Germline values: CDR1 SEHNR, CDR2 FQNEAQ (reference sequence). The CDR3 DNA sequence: TGTGCCAGCAGCCAAAGACAGGGGGACACTGAAGCTTTCTTT. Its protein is CASSQRQGDTEAFF.

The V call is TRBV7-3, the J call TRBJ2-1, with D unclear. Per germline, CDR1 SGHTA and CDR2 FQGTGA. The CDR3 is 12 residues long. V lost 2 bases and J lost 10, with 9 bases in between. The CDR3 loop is CASSLESGEQFF. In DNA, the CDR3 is TGTGCCAGCAGCTTAGAATCGGGCGAGCAGTTCTTC.

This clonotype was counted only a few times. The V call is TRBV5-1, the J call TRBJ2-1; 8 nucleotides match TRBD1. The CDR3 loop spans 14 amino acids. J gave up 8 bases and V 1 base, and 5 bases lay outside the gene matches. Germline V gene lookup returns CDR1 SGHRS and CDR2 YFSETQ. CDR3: CASSLQGALDEQFF. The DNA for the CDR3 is TGCGCCAGCAGCTTGCAGGGGGCGCTTGATGAGCAGTTCTTC.

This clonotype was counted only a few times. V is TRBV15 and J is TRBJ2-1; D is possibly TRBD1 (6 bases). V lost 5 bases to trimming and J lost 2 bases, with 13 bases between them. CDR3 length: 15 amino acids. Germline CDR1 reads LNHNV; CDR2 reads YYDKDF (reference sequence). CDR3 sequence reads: CATSGGQIAYNEQFF. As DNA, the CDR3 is TGTGCCACCAGCGGAGGACAGATCGCCTACAATGAGCAGTTCTTC.

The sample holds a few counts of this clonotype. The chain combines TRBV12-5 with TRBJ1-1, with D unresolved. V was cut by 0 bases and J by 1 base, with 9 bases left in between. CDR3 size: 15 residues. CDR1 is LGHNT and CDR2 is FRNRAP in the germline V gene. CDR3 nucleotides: TGTGCTAGTGGTTTGGTACTCGGCAGGAACACTGAAGCTTTCTTT. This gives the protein CASGLVLGRNTEAFF.

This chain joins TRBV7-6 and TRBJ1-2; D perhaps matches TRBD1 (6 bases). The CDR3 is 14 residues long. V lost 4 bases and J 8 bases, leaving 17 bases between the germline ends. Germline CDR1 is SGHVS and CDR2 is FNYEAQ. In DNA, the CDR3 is TGTGCCAGCAGCTCATCCGGGGGCAGAGGGGGCTACACCTTC. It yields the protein CASSSSGGRGGYTF.

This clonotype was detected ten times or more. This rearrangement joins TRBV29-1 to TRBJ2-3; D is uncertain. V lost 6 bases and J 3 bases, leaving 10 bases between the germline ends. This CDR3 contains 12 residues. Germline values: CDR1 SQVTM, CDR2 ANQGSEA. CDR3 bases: TGCAGCGTCAAGAGAGTTACAGATACGCAGTATTTT. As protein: CSVKRVTDTQYF.

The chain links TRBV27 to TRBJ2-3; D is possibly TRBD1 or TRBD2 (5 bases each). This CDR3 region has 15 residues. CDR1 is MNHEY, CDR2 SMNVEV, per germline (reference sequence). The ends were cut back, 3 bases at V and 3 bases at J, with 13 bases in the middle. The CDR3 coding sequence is TGTGCCAGCAGTTTCGGGGCAGGGAGAACAGATACGCAGTATTTT. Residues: CASSFGAGRTDTQYF.

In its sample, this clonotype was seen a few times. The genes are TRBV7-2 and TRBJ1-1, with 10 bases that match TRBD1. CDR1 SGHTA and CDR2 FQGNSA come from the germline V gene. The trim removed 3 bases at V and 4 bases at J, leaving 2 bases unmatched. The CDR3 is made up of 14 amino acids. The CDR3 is CASSLTGGGTEAFF. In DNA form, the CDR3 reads TGTGCCAGCAGCTTGACAGGGGGCGGCACTGAAGCTTTCTTT.

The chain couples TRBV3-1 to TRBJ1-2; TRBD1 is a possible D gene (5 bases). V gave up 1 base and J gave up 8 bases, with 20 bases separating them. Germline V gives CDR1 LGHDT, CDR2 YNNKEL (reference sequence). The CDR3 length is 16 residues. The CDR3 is CASSQGAGKLMWGYTF. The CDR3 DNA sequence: TGTGCCAGCAGCCAAGGTGCAGGGAAGCTTATGTGGGGCTACACCTTC.